The present TCR beta chain was sequenced within a study of shared clonotypes between healthy human individuals. A single count supports this clone. The germline gives CDR1 SNHLY, CDR2 FYNNEI. With V trimmed by 4 bases and J by 6 bases, 9 bases remained unmatched. This CDR3 is built from 15 residues. Sequencing used immunoSEQ multiplex PCR; TCRdb keeps in-frame clones, though not all of them. The repertoire has around 500,000 clones, about four fifths of them found once; the top ten carry roughly 13%. Specimen: PBMCs. The source is a woman between 40 and 50 years old in good health. Some clones in this sample may be carry-over from other donors' samples. V usage is TRBV2 and J usage is TRBJ2-7; 10 positions match TRBD2. The CDR3 bases are TGTGCCAGCAGTGGACGGGCTAGCGGGAGATCCGAGCAGTACTTC. It is translated as CASSGRASGRSEQYF.